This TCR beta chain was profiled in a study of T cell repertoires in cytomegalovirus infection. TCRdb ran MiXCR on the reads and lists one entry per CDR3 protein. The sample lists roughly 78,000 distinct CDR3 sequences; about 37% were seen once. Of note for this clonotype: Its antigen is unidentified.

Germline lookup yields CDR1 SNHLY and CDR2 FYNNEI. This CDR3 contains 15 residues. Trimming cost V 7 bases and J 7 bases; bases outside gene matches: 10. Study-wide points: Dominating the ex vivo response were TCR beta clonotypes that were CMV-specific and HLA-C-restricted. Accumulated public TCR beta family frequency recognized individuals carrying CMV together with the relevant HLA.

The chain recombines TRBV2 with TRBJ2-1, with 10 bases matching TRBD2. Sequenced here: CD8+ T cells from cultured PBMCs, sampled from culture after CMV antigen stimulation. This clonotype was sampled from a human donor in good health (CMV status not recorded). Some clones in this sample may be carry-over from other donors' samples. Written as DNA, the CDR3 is TGTGCCAGCACCACGTCCAGCGGGGGGGGAAATGAGCAGTTCTTC. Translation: CASTTSSGGGNEQFF.